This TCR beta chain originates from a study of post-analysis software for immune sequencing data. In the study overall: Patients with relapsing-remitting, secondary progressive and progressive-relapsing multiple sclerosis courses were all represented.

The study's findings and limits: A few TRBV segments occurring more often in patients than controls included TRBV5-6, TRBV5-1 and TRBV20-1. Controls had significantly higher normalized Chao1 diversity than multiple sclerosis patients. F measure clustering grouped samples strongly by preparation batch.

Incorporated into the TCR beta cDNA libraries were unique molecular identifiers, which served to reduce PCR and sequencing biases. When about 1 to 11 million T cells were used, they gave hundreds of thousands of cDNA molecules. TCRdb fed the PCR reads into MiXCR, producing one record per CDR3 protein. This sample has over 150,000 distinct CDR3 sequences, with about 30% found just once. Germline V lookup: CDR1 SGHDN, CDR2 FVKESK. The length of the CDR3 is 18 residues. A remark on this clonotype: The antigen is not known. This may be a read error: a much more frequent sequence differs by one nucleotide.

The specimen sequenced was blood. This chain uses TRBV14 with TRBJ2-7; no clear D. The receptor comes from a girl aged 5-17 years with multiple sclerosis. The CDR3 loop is CAGSQDRIGYLITSEQYF. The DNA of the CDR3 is TGTGCCGGCAGCCAAGATCGGATCGGGTACCTTATAACGTCCGAGCAGTACTTC.